These 6 T cell receptor beta chains were all obtained from the same sample, sequenced in a study of cytomegalovirus exposure and HLA in healthy donors (dated by TCRdb to about 2017). The library was generated by the immunoSEQ multiplex PCR assay. For the multiplex PCR, a mixture combining 60 forward primers for TCR Vbeta segments and 13 reverse primers for TCR Jbeta segments was used. What TCRdb holds here is the immuneACCESS table cut down to in-frame rearrangements. Part of the clones is not present; checked against another copy, under half of the missing clones reflect an unresolved V gene, and the others are unexplained. The sample table records 200,000 or so clones; approximately 80% of these occur just once. 4.5% to 7.5% of the sample is in the top ten clones. What was sequenced was PBMCs. The source of these receptors is a woman aged 25-40 years in good health and CMV-seropositive.

This clone was found once. The V call is TRBV29-1, the J call TRBJ1-2; 7 bases align to TRBD1. This CDR3 has 12 amino acids. V was clipped by 8 bases and J by 6 bases; unmatched bases: 9. The germline V gene has CDR1 SQVTM and CDR2 ANQGSEA. In nucleotides, the CDR3 is TGCAGCTTAGGTGACAGGGAGGATGGCTACACCTTC. Protein: CSLGDREDGYTF. The whole variable domain, filled in from reference TRBV29-1 and TRBJ1-2, reads SAVISQKPSRDICQRGTSLTIQCQVDSQVTMMFWYRQQPGQSLTLIATANQGSEATYESGFVIDKFPISRPNLTFSTLTVSNMSPEDSSIYLCSLGDREDGYTFGSGTRLTVV.

The gene calls are TRBV10-3 and TRBJ1-3, with 10 bases fitting TRBD1. Germline V gene data show CDR1 as ENHRY and CDR2 as SYGVKD. Germline trimming cut 6 bases from V and 0 bases from J; bases unmatched to any gene: 5. This CDR3 has 16 amino acids. The CDR3: CAIRRGTGVSGNTIYF. CDR3 nucleotides: TGTGCCATCAGGAGGGGGACAGGGGTCTCTGGAAACACCATATATTTT.

V usage is TRBV19 and J usage is TRBJ2-2, with D maybe TRBD1 (5 bases). With 7 bases removed from V and 4 bases from J, the gap between germline ends came to 13 bases. This CDR3 is built from 14 residues. Germline CDR1 LNHDA, CDR2 SQIVND (reference sequence). CDR3 residues: CASKGPGPTGELFF. As DNA, the CDR3 is TGTGCCAGTAAGGGGCCAGGGCCCACCGGGGAGCTGTTTTTT.

The chain combines TRBV6-5 with TRBJ1-4, with D perhaps matching TRBD1 (5 bases). The ends were cut back, 8 bases at V and 7 bases at J, with 14 bases in the middle. The CDR3 contains 13 residues. Germline CDR1 MNHEY, CDR2 SVGAGI. The CDR3 region is CASARGGGEKLFF. The CDR3 coding sequence is TGTGCCAGCGCCCGTGGGGGGGGTGAAAAACTGTTTTTT.

The gene calls are TRBV5-4 and TRBJ2-1; tentatively, D is TRBD1 (5 bases). The V end was cut by 2 bases, the J end by 2 bases, with 11 bases between. CDR3 length: 15 residues. Germline V gene sequence: CDR1 SGHNT, CDR2 YYREEE (reference sequence). In DNA form, the CDR3 reads TGTGCCAGCAGCTTTCGCAGGGCAGCCTACAATGAGCAGTTCTTC. Translated: CASSFRRAAYNEQFF. The variable domain in full, with the rest retrieved from reference TRBV5-4 and TRBJ2-1, is ETGVTQSPTHLIKTRGQQVTLRCSSQSGHNTVSWYQQALGQGPQFIFQYYREEENGRGNFPPRFSGLQFPNYSSELNVNALELDDSALYLCASSFRRAAYNEQFFGPGTRLTVL.

The CDR3 loop reads CASSSIAGAHTDTQYF. As DNA, the CDR3 is TGTGCCAGCAGCTCAATAGCGGGGGCCCACACAGATACGCAGTATTTT. This chain uses TRBV7-9 with TRBJ2-3; 9 positions match TRBD2. V lost 4 bases, J lost 2 bases, and 7 bases stayed unmatched. Germline CDR1 is SEHNR and CDR2 is FQNEAQ (reference sequence). The CDR3 sequence is 16 residues long.